This T cell receptor beta chain is from a study of sequential checkpoint blockade in melanoma. Study at large: First-line arms were nivolumab then ipilimumab, or the reverse, randomized 1:1.

Documented treatment: randomized to nivolumab then ipilimumab (arm A) or the reverse (arm B). None of the patients previously received DNA-damaging chemotherapy. Sequencing used immunoSEQ multiplex PCR; TCRdb keeps in-frame clones, though not all of them. The sample contains approximately 9,000 clones, around 73% of which appear only once. Trimming cost V 0 bases and J 2 bases; bases outside gene matches: 2. The CDR3 totals 15 residues. Germline CDR1 is MNHNS and CDR2 is SASEGT. The sequence was collected from a human donor with melanoma. Sequencing was performed on CD8+ T cells sorted from blood (inferred from file names), taken from a patient given nivolumab and ipilimumab in sequence. This sequence joins TRBV6-1 and TRBJ2-5, with 8 nucleotides matching TRBD2. The CDR3 sequence is CASSEASGVQETQYF. The CDR3 region has the DNA TGTGCCAGCAGTGAAGCTAGCGGGGTGCAAGAGACCCAGTACTTC.